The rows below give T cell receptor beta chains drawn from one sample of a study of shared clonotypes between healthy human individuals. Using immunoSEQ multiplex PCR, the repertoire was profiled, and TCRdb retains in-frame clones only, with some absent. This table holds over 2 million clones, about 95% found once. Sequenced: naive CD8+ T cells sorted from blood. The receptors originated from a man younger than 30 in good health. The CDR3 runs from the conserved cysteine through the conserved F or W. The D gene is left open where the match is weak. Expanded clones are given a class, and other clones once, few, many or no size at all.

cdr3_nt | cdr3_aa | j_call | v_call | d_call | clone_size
TGTGCCAGCAGCCCCTCAGGAGGGACCTATGGCTACACCTTC | CASSPSGGTYGYTF | TRBJ1-2 | TRBV7-2 | NA | NA
TGTGCCAGCAGTCTAGACCCCGATCTTGGGCAGTACTTC | CASSLDPDLGQYF | TRBJ2-7 | TRBV2 | NA | once
TGCGCCAGCAGCCAAGATGCAGTGAGCTCCTACAATGAGCAGTTCTTC | CASSQDAVSSYNEQFF | TRBJ2-1 | TRBV4-3 | NA | NA
TGTGCCAGCAGCAGACTAGCGGACGGTTTGAGCATTCAGTACTTC | CASSRLADGLSIQYF | TRBJ2-4 | TRBV5-5 | TRBD2 | NA
TGTGCCAGCAGCTTAGTAGGGACCCTCGAGCAGTACTTC | CASSLVGTLEQYF | TRBJ2-7 | TRBV7-9 | NA | NA
TGTGCCAGCAGCTTAGACTACGGGACAGTCTCCTACGAGCAGTACTTC | CASSLDYGTVSYEQYF | TRBJ2-7 | TRBV11-2 | TRBD1 | once
TGTGCCAGCAGTGCGGGCTCACGCTCCGAGCAGTACTTC | CASSAGSRSEQYF | TRBJ2-7 | TRBV25-1 | NA | NA
TGTGCCAGCAGCCTACCCGGGCCCGCGAACACCGGGGAGCTGTTTTTT | CASSLPGPANTGELFF | TRBJ2-2 | TRBV7-9 | NA | NA
TGTGCCAGCAGTTTACCAGGGGCCTCCTACGAGCAGTACTTC | CASSLPGASYEQYF | TRBJ2-7 | TRBV28 | NA | NA
TGTGCCAGCAGTGACGGGGGGGAGCAGTTCTTC | CASSDGGEQFF | TRBJ2-1 | TRBV6-5 | TRBD2 | NA
TGTGCCAGTAGCTTCCGGGACATTCCCTCACCCCTCCACTTT | CASSFRDIPSPLHF | TRBJ1-6 | TRBV19 | NA | NA
TGTGCCAGCAGCCCCGGTTCAGGAACCTACGAGCAGTACTTC | CASSPGSGTYEQYF | TRBJ2-7 | TRBV11-2 | NA | NA
TGCGCCAGCAGCTTGATTGCGTTCCAAGAGACCCAGTACTTC | CASSLIAFQETQYF | TRBJ2-5 | TRBV5-1 | NA | NA
TGTGCCAGCAGCTTAGGGGTTAGCACAGATACGCAGTATTTT | CASSLGVSTDTQYF | TRBJ2-3 | TRBV11-1 | NA | NA
TGTGCCTGGAGTGTTAGCGGACTTGACTACGAGCAGTACTTC | CAWSVSGLDYEQYF | TRBJ2-7 | TRBV30 | NA | NA
TGTGCCAGCAGTTTAGATCTTGGGGGCACAGATACGCAGTATTTT | CASSLDLGGTDTQYF | TRBJ2-3 | TRBV28 | NA | NA
TGTGCCAGCAGCGGCCTAGGTGAAAAACTGTTTTTT | CASSGLGEKLFF | TRBJ1-4 | TRBV9 | NA | NA
TGTGCCAGCAGCGTAGGTGGGGCCCGATTCCCCACAGATACGCAGTATTTT | CASSVGGARFPTDTQYF | TRBJ2-3 | TRBV9 | NA | NA
TGTGCCAGCAGTTTCCGGGACAGGGGGCCCCACGAGCAGTACTTC | CASSFRDRGPHEQYF | TRBJ2-7 | TRBV28 | TRBD1 | NA
TGTGCCACCAGCAGAGAGGCTAGCGGGACGATCTACGAGCAGTACTTC | CATSREASGTIYEQYF | TRBJ2-7 | TRBV15 | TRBD2 | NA
TGTGCCAGCAGCGCTTTTCCGTCCCCGCCGGGAGACTATGGCTACACCTTC | CASSAFPSPPGDYGYTF | TRBJ1-2 | TRBV9 | NA | NA
TGTGCCAGCAGCCTCGGGGAATTCTATGGCTACACCTTC | CASSLGEFYGYTF | TRBJ1-2 | TRBV27 | NA | NA
TGCGCCAGCAGCGCACCAGGGGGCTCTGGAAACACCATATATTTT | CASSAPGGSGNTIYF | TRBJ1-3 | TRBV4-1 | TRBD1 | NA
TGTGCCACCCACCGACCCACAACGAACACCGGGGAGCTGTTTTTT | CATHRPTTNTGELFF | TRBJ2-2 | TRBV6-6 | NA | NA
TGTGCCAGCAGCGTAGCTAGGGGGGAAAACTATGGCTACACCTTC | CASSVARGENYGYTF | TRBJ1-2 | TRBV9 | NA | NA
TGTGCCAGCAGCTTTGAGGGAAGCACAGATACGCAGTATTTT | CASSFEGSTDTQYF | TRBJ2-3 | TRBV7-9 | NA | NA
TGTGCCAGCAGCTTGCAGACAGGGGTTACCGGGGAGCTGTTTTTT | CASSLQTGVTGELFF | TRBJ2-2 | TRBV5-6 | TRBD1 | once
TGTGCCATCTTGGGGGGTTACACTGAAGCTTTCTTT | CAILGGYTEAFF | TRBJ1-1 | TRBV7-9 | NA | once
TGTGCCAGCAGCCCCTCGGGACAGGGGGTTGTTGAGCAGTTCTTC | CASSPSGQGVVEQFF | TRBJ2-1 | TRBV7-9 | TRBD1 | NA
TGTGCCAGCAGTTTAACTAGCGGCGAGACCCAGTACTTC | CASSLTSGETQYF | TRBJ2-5 | TRBV5-4 | TRBD2 | NA
TGTGCCAGCAGCGCCGGGGAGGGTAGGGGCTCTGGAAACACCATATATTTT | CASSAGEGRGSGNTIYF | TRBJ1-3 | TRBV7-8 | NA | NA
TGTGCCAGCAGCGTAGCGGACGGTTACGAGCAGTACTTC | CASSVADGYEQYF | TRBJ2-7 | TRBV9 | NA | NA
TGTGCCAGCAGCAACACGGAGACCCAGTACTTC | CASSNTETQYF | TRBJ2-5 | TRBV7-9 | NA | NA
TGTGCCAGCAGATCGCTTCTAGCGGCACCCTCCTACGAGCAGTACTTC | CASRSLLAAPSYEQYF | TRBJ2-7 | TRBV27 | TRBD2 | NA
TGCAGTGTATTTAGCGGAAGCGAGCAGTACTTC | CSVFSGSEQYF | TRBJ2-7 | TRBV20-1 | NA | NA
TGTGCCAGCAGTTTACTGGGGGATGGAGGCACTGAAGCTTTCTTT | CASSLLGDGGTEAFF | TRBJ1-1 | TRBV27 | NA | NA
TGCGCCAGCATGGAGGGCGGGGAATTATGGGAGCAGTACTTC | CASMEGGELWEQYF | TRBJ2-5 | TRBV10-2 | NA | NA
TGTGCCAGCAGCCCGTTCCAGGGGGCGGGGGCTAATGAAAAACTGTTTTTT | CASSPFQGAGANEKLFF | TRBJ1-4 | TRBV7-9 | TRBD1 | NA
TGCGCCAGCGGGCATGGGGGCCCCGGGCAAGAGACCCAGTACTTC | CASGHGGPGQETQYF | TRBJ2-5 | TRBV5-1 | NA | NA
TGTGCCAGCAGCAGGACAGGCTCGAATGAAAAACTGTTTTTT | CASSRTGSNEKLFF | TRBJ1-4 | TRBV7-9 | TRBD1 | NA
TGTGCCAGCATGGACCTCTACTCCTGGGATGAGCAGTTCTTC | CASMDLYSWDEQFF | TRBJ2-1 | TRBV2 | NA | once
TGTGCCATCAGTGAGTCGAGTCCAGGGTTGATAAGCGAGGACTATGAGCAGTTCTTC | CAISESSPGLISEDYEQFF | TRBJ2-1 | TRBV10-3 | NA | NA
TGTGCCAGCAGCCCATTCGACAGGGGGCTAGAAGGCTACACCTTC | CASSPFDRGLEGYTF | TRBJ1-2 | TRBV5-6 | TRBD1 | NA
TGCGCCAGCAGCCAAGACGAGGGTTCCGAGCAGTACTTC | CASSQDEGSEQYF | TRBJ2-7 | TRBV4-3 | NA | NA